A single sample gave rise to the 22 T cell receptor beta chains below, sequenced in a study of blood T cell repertoires in COVID-19. TCRdb's copy holds only in-frame clones and misses some; the assay was immunoSEQ multiplex PCR. The data hold 220,000 or so clones, with roughly nine tenths observed a single time. Source material: PBMCs or T cells enriched from blood (not recorded which). The receptors originated from a woman between 18 and 30 years old in a cohort exposed to, infected with or recovered from COVID-19 (not recorded which).

The chain joins TRBV19 to TRBJ1-5; 10 bases fit TRBD1. CDR1 and CDR2 (germline): LNHDA, SQIVND (reference sequence). CDR3 length equals 17 residues. Trimming cost V 2 bases and J 6 bases; bases outside gene matches: 10. Here the CDR3 reads CASSIHWGTGAGQPQHF. In DNA form, the CDR3 reads TGTGCCAGTAGTATACATTGGGGGACAGGGGCGGGTCAGCCCCAGCATTTT.

J is TRBJ2-5 and V is TRBV6-5, with 12 bases that match TRBD2. The germline gives CDR1 MNHEY, CDR2 SVGAGI. V shed 0 bases, J shed 1 base, and the junction held 0 bases outside the gene matches. There are 16 residues in the CDR3. The CDR3 DNA sequence: TGTGCCAGCAGTTACTCGGGACTAGCGGGCCAAGAGACCCAGTACTTC. This sequence encodes CASSYSGLAGQETQYF.

The chain joins TRBV7-9 to TRBJ1-4; 7 bases are shared with TRBD1. This CDR3 is built from 16 residues. The junction had 6 bases not matched to a gene; V was cut back by 3 bases and J by 2 bases. Germline V CDR1 and CDR2: SEHNR, FQNEAQ (reference sequence). Written as DNA, the CDR3 is TGTGCCAGCAGCTTCCCAGGGGGTTCGACTAATGAAAAACTGTTTTTT. Its protein product is CASSFPGGSTNEKLFF.

CDR3 nucleotide sequence: TGTGCCAGCAGCCCGTCCTCGGGACTGGGCTACACCTTC. Its translation: CASSPSSGLGYTF. The chain joins TRBV5-8 to TRBJ1-2; TRBD1 is a possible D gene (5 bases). Germline assignment: CDR1 SGHTS and CDR2 YDEGEE. The CDR3 consists of 13 residues. Trimming took off 4 bases at V and 8 bases at J, with 15 bases between the two ends.

V is TRBV28 and J is TRBJ1-2, with 7 nucleotides matching TRBD1. The V gene end was trimmed by 5 bases and the J gene end by 3 bases; junction bases not matched to a gene: 9. This CDR3 is built from 15 residues. Germline CDR1 and CDR2: MDHEN and SYDVKM. DNA for the CDR3: TGTGCCAGCAGTCCCGGGACAGCAGGCCACTATGGCTACACCTTC. Translating gives CASSPGTAGHYGYTF.

CDR3 in amino acids: CASTHGTSGVDTQYF. The CDR3 coding sequence is TGCGCCAGCACCCATGGCACTAGCGGGGTAGATACGCAGTATTTT. The chain recombines TRBV5-1 with TRBJ2-3; 10 bases agree with TRBD2. This CDR3 region has 15 residues. The ends lost 6 bases at V and 5 bases at J; junction bases unmatched: 9. In germline, CDR1 is SGHRS, CDR2 YFSETQ.

This chain connects TRBV7-9 to TRBJ2-1, with D perhaps matching TRBD1 (6 bases). Deletions cut 5 bases from V and 1 base from J, with 15 bases between. The CDR3 contains 16 residues. The germline CDR1 and CDR2 sequences are SEHNR and FQNEAQ (reference sequence). The CDR3 protein is CASSQKDSLSYNEQFF. CDR3 sequence (DNA): TGTGCCAGCAGCCAGAAGGACAGCCTTTCCTACAATGAGCAGTTCTTC.

V gene TRBV6-5 combines with J gene TRBJ1-4, with D possibly being TRBD1 (6 bases). V dropped 6 bases and J dropped 2 bases, with 13 bases sitting between them. Germline V gene data show CDR1 as MNHEY and CDR2 as SVGAGI. This CDR3 region has 15 residues. CDR3 coding DNA: TGTGCCAGCAGCAGGGGATATTCGACTAATGAAAAACTGTTTTTT. Encoded protein: CASSRGYSTNEKLFF.

The rearrangement uses TRBV12-3 or TRBV12-4 and TRBJ1-1, with TRBD1 matching over 9 bases. The V and J ends lost 6 bases and 6 bases, in that order; junction bases with no gene match: 2. The CDR3 spans 12 residues. CDR3 bases: TGTGCCAGCAGGGGACAGGGACCTGAAGCTTTCTTT. Amino acid sequence: CASRGQGPEAFF.

The CDR3 here is CASSRPDRAGNTIYF. CDR3 sequence (DNA): TGTGCCAGCAGCAGGCCAGACAGGGCTGGAAACACCATATATTTT. The chain joins TRBV5-8 to TRBJ1-3; 7 positions agree with TRBD1. Per germline, CDR1 SGHTS and CDR2 YDEGEE. The CDR3 consists of 15 residues. V lost 4 bases to trimming and J lost 2 bases; unmatched junction nucleotides: 6. Full variable domain (outside the CDR3, taken from reference TRBV5-8 and TRBJ1-3): EAGVTQSPTHLIKTRGQQATLRCSPISGHTSVYWYQQALGLGLQFLLWYDEGEERNRGNFPPRFSGRQFPNYSSELNVNALELEDSALYLCASSRPDRAGNTIYFGEGSWLTVV.

The rearrangement links TRBV2 to TRBJ2-5; D may be TRBD2 (6 bases). CDR1 is SNHLY and CDR2 is FYNNEI in the germline V gene. The CDR3 spans 18 residues. V was trimmed by 0 bases and J by 5 bases, leaving 22 bases between them. DNA of the CDR3: TGTGCCAGCAGTGAAGCGCCAAAGATCTGGGGGGAAGGGGAGACCCAGTACTTC. The encoded protein is CASSEAPKIWGEGETQYF.

The chain employs TRBV7-2 and TRBJ1-5; the match to TRBD1 covers 8 bases. Unmatched junction bases numbered 6, after V lost 4 bases and J lost 7 bases. Germline loops: CDR1 SGHTA, CDR2 FQGNSA. This CDR3 comprises 14 residues. Written as DNA, the CDR3 is TGTGCCAGCAGCTCCGGGACAGGCGCGCAGCCCCAGCATTTT. Its protein is CASSSGTGAQPQHF. Using reference TRBV7-2 and TRBJ1-5 for the parts outside the CDR3, the full variable domain is GAGVSQSPSNKVTEKGKDVELRCDPISGHTALYWYRQSLGQGLEFLIYFQGNSAPDKSGLPSDRFSAERTGGSVSTLTIQRTQQEDSAVYLCASSSGTGAQPQHFGDGTRLSIL.

Written as DNA, the CDR3 is TGTGCCAGCAGTTTACCTGGACTAGCGGGAAGCGAGCAGTACTTC. Residues: CASSLPGLAGSEQYF. The chain employs TRBV27 and TRBJ2-7, with 12 nucleotides matching TRBD2. Germline CDR1 reads MNHEY; CDR2 reads SMNVEV (reference sequence). This CDR3 spans 15 amino acids. Germline trimming cut 2 bases from V and 6 bases from J; bases unmatched to any gene: 5.

This clone occurred once. The same CDR3 is also encoded by other DNA sequences in this sample. CDR3 nucleotides: TGTGCCAGCAGCTTACGGACAGGGGGCTTCAATCAGCCCCAGCATTTT. Protein sequence: CASSLRTGGFNQPQHF. V gene TRBV28 combines with J gene TRBJ1-5; 11 positions agree with TRBD1. CDR1 and CDR2 (germline): MDHEN, SYDVKM. The CDR3 runs to 16 residues. Trimming took 6 bases from V and 3 from J; bases not matched to a gene: 7. Full variable domain (rest looked up from reference TRBV28 and TRBJ1-5): DVKVTQSSRYLVKRTGEKVFLECVQDMDHENMFWYRQDPGLGLRLIYFSYDVKMKEKGDIPEGYSVSREKKERFSLILESASTNQTSMYLCASSLRTGGFNQPQHFGDGTRLSIL.

This clone showed up just once. The chain carries TRBV11-3 and TRBJ2-7, with 7 bases that match TRBD2. The J segment lost 3 bases and the V segment lost 7 bases, leaving 9 bases of the junction unmatched. This CDR3 region has 14 residues. From germline, CDR1 is SGHNT and CDR2 YENEEA. As DNA, the CDR3 is TGTGCCAGCACCAACAGTGGCGGGAGCTACGAGCAGTACTTC. Translation: CASTNSGGSYEQYF.

The CDR3 sequence: CASSPFDRGYGYTF. CDR3 in DNA: TGTGCCAGCAGCCCCTTCGACAGGGGCTATGGCTACACCTTC. The chain is built from TRBV7-3 and TRBJ1-2; 8 bases line up with TRBD1. In germline, CDR1 is SGHTA, CDR2 FQGTGA. Trimming cost V 5 bases and J 4 bases; bases outside gene matches: 6. This CDR3 comprises 14 residues. Full variable domain (missing parts from reference TRBV7-3 and TRBJ1-2): GAGVSQTPSNKVTEKGKYVELRCDPISGHTALYWYRQSLGQGPEFLIYFQGTGAADDSGLPNDRFFAVRPEGSVSTLKIQRTERGDSAVYLCASSPFDRGYGYTFGSGTRLTVV.

This clone has a single count. The rearrangement uses TRBV3-1 (or the pseudogene TRBV3-2) and TRBJ1-1; D uncertain. The CDR3 is 13 residues long. V lost 0 bases to trimming and J lost 4 bases, with 6 bases between them. Germline-derived CDR1 and CDR2 are LGHDT and YNNKEL (reference sequence). CDR3 bases: TGTGCCAGCAGCCAAGATTTCAGCACTGAAGCTTTCTTT. It encodes CASSQDFSTEAFF.

The chain has TRBV19 and TRBJ1-5; D may be TRBD1 (5 bases). The length of the CDR3 is 15 residues. Trimming cost V 3 bases and J 7 bases, with 16 bases left between them. Germline V gene sequence: CDR1 LNHDA, CDR2 SQIVND (reference sequence). CDR3 amino acids: CASSIFQYDSQPQHF. The CDR3 coding sequence is TGTGCCAGTAGTATCTTTCAGTACGACAGCCAGCCCCAGCATTTT. Looking up the rest from reference TRBV19 and TRBJ1-5 gives the full variable domain: DGGITQSPKYLFRKEGQNVTLSCEQNLNHDAMYWYRQDPGQGLRLIYYSQIVNDFQKGDIAEGYSVSREKKESFPLTVTSAQKNPTAFYLCASSIFQYDSQPQHFGDGTRLSIL.

In its sample, this clone was seen a few times. The chain carries TRBV29-1 and TRBJ2-5; D may be TRBD1 (6 bases). This CDR3 contains 14 residues. Trimming pared 4 bases from V and 2 bases from J, leaving 14 bases between. In germline, CDR1 is SQVTM, CDR2 ANQGSEA. The CDR3 nucleotides are TGCAGCGTTGTACAACAGGGTGGACAAGAGACCCAGTACTTC. Translating it yields CSVVQQGGQETQYF. The full variable domain, in which reference TRBV29-1 and TRBJ2-5 provide the parts outside the CDR3, is SAVISQKPSRDICQRGTSLTIQCQVDSQVTMMFWYRQQPGQSLTLIATANQGSEATYESGFVIDKFPISRPNLTFSTLTVSNMSPEDSSIYLCSVVQQGGQETQYFGPGTRLLVL.

The rearrangement links TRBV6-5 to TRBJ1-2; the D is unclear. Germline V gene data show CDR1 as MNHEY and CDR2 as SVGAGI. CDR3 length: 15 residues. Trimming pared 2 bases from V and 1 base from J, leaving 11 bases between. The CDR3 DNA follows: TGTGCCAGCAGTTACACTATAATCAGTAACTATGGCTACACCTTC. Protein: CASSYTIISNYGYTF.

The rearrangement uses TRBV6-5 and TRBJ1-3; unclear D gene. Germline V gene data show CDR1 as MNHEY and CDR2 as SVGAGI. The V and J ends lost 0 bases and 0 bases respectively, with 9 bases between them. There are 16 residues in the CDR3. CDR3 DNA sequence: TGTGCCAGCAGTTACTCGAGCGGACGCTCTGGAAACACCATATATTTT. Its translation: CASSYSSGRSGNTIYF.

This chain joins TRBV28 and TRBJ1-1, with 8 bases matching TRBD1. The germline V gene encodes CDR1 MDHEN and CDR2 SYDVKM. Trimming removed 2 bases from V and 7 bases from J; junction bases left unmatched: 12. The CDR3 length is 16 residues. The CDR3: CASSLGQGGDGGEAFF. The CDR3 DNA reads as TGTGCCAGCAGTTTAGGACAGGGTGGGGATGGTGGTGAAGCTTTCTTT.